Many counts were recorded for the clone carrying this TCR beta chain. Its antigen remains unknown. This specimen belongs to a study of CD8 T cells in ankylosing spondylitis. 5'-RACE, quantitative and with molecular barcodes, yielded the TCR beta libraries. MiXCR was run by TCRdb on the 5' RACE reads, yielding one entry per CDR3 protein. Among 200,000 or so distinct CDR3 sequences listed, roughly 24% were seen once. Study conclusions and caveats: Blood of patients with ankylosing spondylitis appeared to be characterized by a TCR beta motif of eight highly homologous variants. Reportedly, significant enrichment of disease-linked clones occurred in matched ankylosing spondylitis synovial fluid.

The V gene end was trimmed by 6 bases and the J gene end by 4 bases; junction bases not matched to a gene: 9. This CDR3 region has 15 residues. The V gene's germline CDR1 is SGHVS and CDR2 FQNEAQ. The V gene is TRBV7-8, the J gene TRBJ1-1, with 9 bases aligning to TRBD1. The TCR originated in a male donor with ankylosing spondylitis or in good health (not recorded which). Sequenced input: blood, either unsorted or a sorted T cell fraction (not recorded which). The CDR3 DNA reads as TGTGCCAGCAGTACACAGGGGGCGCAGGTCACTGAAGCTTTCTTT. Translation gives CASSTQGAQVTEAFF.